This entry features one T cell receptor beta chain sequence. The sample comes from a study of technical replicates of blood from a handful of donors. Assay used: immunoSEQ multiplex PCR; TCRdb lists only in-frame clones, some missing. The repertoire holds about 89,000 clones, with approximately 94% as singletons. The CDR3 is made up of 15 amino acids. This chain joins TRBV21-1 and TRBJ1-2. TRBV21-1 is labeled a pseudogene. The sequence came from a human donor in good health. Sequencing was performed on T cells isolated from PBMCs. The CDR3 spells CASSKREGGNYGYTF. CDR3 sequence (DNA): TGTGCCAGCAGCAAGAGGGAGGGTGGGAACTATGGCTACACCTTC.